This T cell receptor beta chain appears in the sequencing data of a study of cytomegalovirus exposure and HLA in healthy donors. Study results and caveats: In vitro assays verified that three CMV-associated chains recognized CMV antigens specifically.

CDR1 is WNHNN, CDR2 SYGVQD, per germline (reference sequence). Between the trimmed V and J ends, which lost 3 bases and 2 bases, there was a span of 4 bases. The CDR3 has 13 residues. Notes on this clone: The antigen remains undetermined.

Profiled with immunoSEQ multiplex PCR; TCRdb holds only in-frame clones, not every one. Among under 250,000 clones listed, about nine tenths were seen once. The specimen sequenced was PBMCs. The clonotype originates from a woman between 18 and 29 years old in good health and CMV-seropositive. This chain uses TRBV10-1 with TRBJ2-2; no firm D call. CDR3 residues: CASSDYNTGELFF. DNA of the CDR3: TGCGCCAGCAGTGACTACAACACCGGGGAGCTGTTTTTT.